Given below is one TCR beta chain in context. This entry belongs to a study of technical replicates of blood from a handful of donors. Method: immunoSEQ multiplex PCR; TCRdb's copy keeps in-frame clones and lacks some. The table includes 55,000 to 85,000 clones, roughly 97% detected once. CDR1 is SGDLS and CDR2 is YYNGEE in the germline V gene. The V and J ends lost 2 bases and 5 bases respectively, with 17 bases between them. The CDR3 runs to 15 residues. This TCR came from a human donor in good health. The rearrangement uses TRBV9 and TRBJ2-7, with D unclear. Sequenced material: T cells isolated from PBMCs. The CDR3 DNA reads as TGTGCCAGCAGCGTTCGGTACTTTGCTACAGACGAGCAGTACTTC. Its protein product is CASSVRYFATDEQYF.